The source of this T cell receptor beta chain is a study of beta chain features in type 1 diabetes. Study at large: All samples yielded over 95,000,000 examined sorted cells.

General study points: For type 1 diabetes patients, VDJ junctions showed fewer insertions and more deletions. TCRB CDR3s were moderately but significantly shorter in Type 1 diabetes patients in all four CD4+ subsets. Any HLA type influence on TCRB rearrangement was left unresolved here.

Only a few counts were recorded for this clone. Antigen unknown. The CDR3 is made up of 11 amino acids. Germline CDR1 and CDR2: SQVTM and ANQGSEA. Trimming took 4 bases from V and 6 from J, leaving 10 bases between them. Cells sorted by CD45RO/CCR7/CD25/CD127/CD95/CD27 comprised CD4+ naive, central memory, regulatory and stem cell-like memory cells. TCRB transcripts that were expressed got sequenced, as all of the isolated RNA had been reverse transcribed. Assay used: immunoSEQ multiplex PCR; TCRdb lists only in-frame clones, some missing. The sample has about 700,000 clones; around an eighth are singletons.

This chain connects TRBV29-1 to TRBJ2-7; D is uncertain. Input material: naive CD4+ T cells from blood. The TCR sequence derives from a young man with type 1 diabetes. CDR3 sequence (DNA): TGCAGCGTTGTAGGCAGTGGCGAGCAGTACTTC. Amino acids: CSVVGSGEQYF.